The 11 T cell receptor beta chains below were found in one sample sequenced in a study of human T cells and chemical hapten exposure. As to time point: patch test 2, 6 weeks after DPC sensitization. The treatment: therapeutic diphenylcyclopropenone sensitization with weekly scalp DPC. TCRdb independently ran MiXCR on the RACE reads; one entry per CDR3 protein. The data show 90,000 to 110,000 distinct CDR3 sequences, less than 10% seen once. The sample was whole blood, taken in connection with sensitization to the hapten diphenylcyclopropenone (DPC). These receptors all come from a woman in her thirties or forties with alopecia areata. Some clones in this sample may be carry-over from other donors' samples.

The chain recombines TRBV28 with TRBJ2-7; the D is unclear. CDR1 is MDHEN and CDR2 is SYDVKM in the germline V gene. The V end was cut by 4 bases, the J end by 7 bases, with 11 bases between. The CDR3 runs 12 residues. CDR3 DNA sequence: TGTGCCAGCAGTTCTCCCGTAGGGGAGCAGTACTTC. This encodes CASSSPVGEQYF.

This clonotype was counted ten times or more. The DNA of the CDR3 is TGCAGTGCTAGATGGGGGGCGGCCGTAACTGAAGCTTTCTTT. It specifies CSARWGAAVTEAFF. The rearrangement uses TRBV20-1 and TRBJ1-1; a possible D gene is TRBD1 (6 bases). This CDR3 has 14 residues. Trimming cost V 2 bases and J 5 bases, with 15 bases left between them. The germline V gene encodes CDR1 DFQATT and CDR2 SNEGSKA (reference sequence).

This sequence joins TRBV29-1 and TRBJ2-5, with TRBD2 matching 11 bases. This CDR3 has 19 amino acids. Unmatched junction bases numbered 20, after V lost 1 base and J lost 7 bases. Germline V gene lookup returns CDR1 SQVTM and CDR2 ANQGSEA. The CDR3 loop reads CSVEGPPGTSGRAGWTQYF. The DNA for the CDR3 is TGCAGCGTTGAAGGACCTCCCGGGACTAGCGGCCGGGCGGGTTGGACCCAGTACTTC.

This clonotype was seen a handful of times. The chain is built from TRBV30 and TRBJ1-2; D gene ambiguous. Germline-derived CDR1 and CDR2 are GTSNPN and SVGIG (reference sequence). V was cut by 1 base and J by 4 bases, with 4 bases left in between. The CDR3 length is 11 residues. CDR3 coding DNA: TGTGCCTGGAGTGCGGGCTATGGCTACACCTTC. It yields the protein CAWSAGYGYTF. Variable domain in full (rest from reference TRBV30 and TRBJ1-2): SQTIHQWPATLVQPVGSPLSLECTVEGTSNPNLYWYRQAAGRGLQLLFYSVGIGQISSEVPQNLSASRPQDRQFILSSKKLLLSDSGFYLCAWSAGYGYTFGSGTRLTVV.

This clonotype has only a few counts. V gene TRBV12-3 or TRBV12-4 combines with J gene TRBJ1-2, with 9 bases that match TRBD1. The CDR3 spans 13 residues. V lost 3 bases to trimming and J lost 7 bases; unmatched junction nucleotides: 3. The CDR3 spells CASSFTGGLGYTF. In DNA form, the CDR3 reads TGTGCCAGCAGTTTTACAGGGGGCCTTGGCTACACCTTC.

This clonotype showed up many times. This chain joins TRBV6-2 or TRBV6-3 and TRBJ2-7; D gene ambiguous. Trimming shortened V by 6 bases and J by 3 bases, and 6 bases separated the two germline ends. Per the germline V gene, CDR1 is MNHEY and CDR2 is SVGEGT. The CDR3 runs to 11 residues. The CDR3 sequence is CASSQLYEQYF. The DNA for the CDR3 is TGTGCCAGCAGCCAACTCTACGAGCAGTACTTC.

This clonotype was counted many times. A read error may produce the germline difference seen at one junction end. The rearrangement joins TRBV20-1 to TRBJ1-2; 7 bases fit TRBD1. CDR3 length equals 10 residues. CDR1 DFQATT and CDR2 SNEGSKA come from the germline V gene (reference sequence). The CDR3 sequence is CSAGRTGGSF. The DNA for the CDR3 is TGCAGTGCTGGAAGGACAGGAGGTTCCTTC.

This clonotype was observed at least ten times. The chain employs TRBV10-3 and TRBJ2-7; a possible D gene is TRBD2 (6 bases). This CDR3 has 15 residues. The germline V gene has CDR1 ENHRY and CDR2 SYGVKD. The V and J ends lost 2 bases and 0 bases respectively, with 11 bases between them. The chain's CDR3 is CAISEGTLSSYEQYF. In DNA form, the CDR3 reads TGTGCCATCAGTGAGGGGACTCTCAGCTCCTACGAGCAGTACTTC.

This clonotype was detected many times. The V and J genes are TRBV25-1 and TRBJ2-1; 9 bases line up with TRBD1. With V trimmed by 6 bases and J by 2 bases, 14 bases remained unmatched. Germline lookup yields CDR1 MGHDK and CDR2 SYGVNS. CDR3 size: 18 residues. CDR3 bases: TGTGCCAGCAGCGATGGATCGACAGGGGGAAGTACCTACAATGAGCAGTTCTTC. Translating gives CASSDGSTGGSTYNEQFF. Based on the CDR3 plus reference TRBV25-1 and TRBJ2-1, the full variable domain is EADIYQTPRYLVIGTGKKITLECSQTMGHDKMYWYQQDPGMELHLIHYSYGVNSTEKGDLSSESTVSRIRTEHFPLTLESARPSHTSQYLCASSDGSTGGSTYNEQFFGPGTRLTVL.

This clonotype has more than one count but fewer than ten. The J gene is TRBJ2-1, the V gene TRBV13, with 9 bases aligning to TRBD1. This CDR3 is 15 amino acids long. The junction had 6 bases not matched to a gene; V was cut back by 5 bases and J by 4 bases. The V gene's germline CDR1 is PRHDT and CDR2 FYEKMQ (reference sequence). As DNA, the CDR3 is TGTGCCAGCAGCCCCGTGGGACAGGGTTACAATGAGCAGTTCTTC. It specifies CASSPVGQGYNEQFF.

V is TRBV7-2 and J is TRBJ2-2, with D unclear. This CDR3 is built from 13 residues. V was clipped by 1 base and J by 6 bases, with 6 bases between them. From germline, CDR1 is SGHTA and CDR2 FQGNSA. The chain's CDR3 is CASSLVHSGELFF. For the CDR3, the DNA is TGTGCCAGCAGCTTAGTCCACTCCGGGGAGCTGTTTTTT.